A selection of T cell receptor beta chains follows, all from one sample in a study of T-cell memory formation after mild COVID-19. TCRdb re-called the 5' RACE reads with MiXCR, one entry per CDR3 protein. The top ten hold 21% of the sample, which has around 320,000 distinct CDR3 sequences, 14% seen once. The source material was PBMCs or a T cell subset sorted from them (not recorded which). These receptors were collected from a man aged 18 to 30 who had mild COVID-19 (a few samples of this study predate the infection). Cell type and time point are not known. Both conserved end residues are part of each CDR3. Fields, in order: J gene, clone size, D gene, V gene, CDR3 DNA, CDR3 protein. The D gene is left open where the match is weak. Size values are once, few and many counts, or a class for expanded clones, and some rows have none.

TRBJ1-2	NA	NA	TRBV4-3	TGCGCCAGCAGCCAAGATTCGGCAGGGAACTATGGCTACACCTTC	CASSQDSAGNYGYTF
TRBJ2-3	few	NA	TRBV4-3	TGCGCCAGCAGCCAAGGCAACAGGCCACGCACAGATACGCAGTATTTT	CASSQGNRPRTDTQYF
TRBJ1-2	few	TRBD1	TRBV2	TGTGCCAGCAGTGAAGAGGGGGCGAGAGGCTACACCTTC	CASSEEGARGYTF
TRBJ2-1	many	TRBD2	TRBV5-1	TGCGCCAGCAGCGGCAAACTAGCGGGATCCTACAATGAGCAGTTCTTC	CASSGKLAGSYNEQFF
TRBJ2-3	NA	NA	TRBV10-1	TGCGCCAGCAGTGAGGACCCACGGAATACGCAGTATTTT	CASSEDPRNTQYF
TRBJ1-1	few	NA	TRBV4-1	TGCGCCAGCAGACAGGCTCTGAACACTGAAGCTTTCTTT	CASRQALNTEAFF
TRBJ2-5	few	TRBD2	TRBV12-3/TRBV12-4	TGTGCCAGCAGTCGAGTAGCGGGGCAAGAGACCCAGTACTTC	CASSRVAGQETQYF
TRBJ1-4	few	NA	TRBV12-3/TRBV12-4	TGTGCCAGCAGTTTTGGGGCCCTTGGGGAAAAACTGTTTTTT	CASSFGALGEKLFF
TRBJ1-4	few	TRBD1	TRBV7-9	TGTGCCAGCAGCCGACGGGACAGGGCGGGTGAAAAACTGTTTTTT	CASSRRDRAGEKLFF
TRBJ2-1	NA	TRBD2	TRBV7-2	TGTGCCAGCAGCTCTACTAGCGGGGGGGCGCTTGAGAAGTTCTTC	CASSSTSGGALEKFF
TRBJ1-5	NA	NA	TRBV18	TGTGCCAGCTCACCACCCGGGGGAGGGGATCAGCCCCAGCATTTT	CASSPPGGGDQPQHF
TRBJ2-3	NA	NA	TRBV6-2/TRBV6-3	TGTGCCAGCACACACACCACAGATACGCAGTATTTT	CASTHTTDTQYF
TRBJ2-3	NA	TRBD2	TRBV29-1	TGCAGCGCAGCGGGGGGCACAGATACGCAGTATTTT	CSAAGGTDTQYF
TRBJ1-1	many	NA	TRBV5-1	TGCGCCAGCAGCCCTTCCGGGGGGGGGCACACTGAAGCTTTCTTT	CASSPSGGGHTEAFF
TRBJ2-7	NA	NA	TRBV7-6	TGTGCCAGCAGCTCGCTACGAGGGGCGGACCCCTACGAGCAGTACTTC	CASSSLRGADPYEQYF
TRBJ2-7	NA	NA	TRBV11-2	TGTGCCAGCAGCTTAGAGGGGGCGGGCGAGCAGTACTTC	CASSLEGAGEQYF
TRBJ2-7	few	TRBD1	TRBV15	TGTGCCACCAGCGGATACAACAGGGGAGCCTACGAGCAGTACTTC	CATSGYNRGAYEQYF
TRBJ2-1	few	NA	TRBV15	TGTGCCACCAGCAGAGTTGCAGACAATGAGCAGTTCTTC	CATSRVADNEQFF
TRBJ2-2	few	NA	TRBV7-2	TGTGCCAGCAGCTTATTAGGGTCGGGGATGGGCACCGGGGAGCTGTTTTTT	CASSLLGSGMGTGELFF
TRBJ2-3	many	TRBD1	TRBV7-7	TGTGCCAGCAGCTCCGGACAGGCTACAGATACGCAGTATTTT	CASSSGQATDTQYF